A single sample gave rise to the 7 T cell receptor beta chains below, sequenced in a study of post-analysis software for immune sequencing data. Regarding the study as a whole: Patients had higher frequencies than controls of roughly five TRBV segments, including TRBV5-6, TRBV5-1 and TRBV20-1.

For these receptors, no antigen is known. TCR beta cDNA libraries had unique molecular identifiers. TCRdb itself ran the PCR reads through MiXCR, one entry per CDR3 protein. Of fewer than 900,000 distinct CDR3 sequences in the sample, around 45% were seen once. Sequenced sample: blood. The receptors originated from a girl between 5 and 17 years old with multiple sclerosis.

The chain is built from TRBV12-3 or TRBV12-4 and TRBJ2-4; possibly TRBD1 or TRBD2 for D (6 bases each). Trimming took off 2 bases at V and 13 bases at J, with 18 bases between the two ends. CDR3 length: 14 residues. CDR3 nucleotide sequence: TGTGCCAGCAGTTTATTCGGGGGCAAAAATGAGCAGTACTTC. It translates to CASSLFGGKNEQYF.

The chain has TRBV12-3 or TRBV12-4 and TRBJ2-1; D is unclear. The CDR3 has 13 amino acids. Between the trimmed V and J ends, which lost 5 bases and 6 bases, there was a span of 11 bases. The CDR3 spells CASSLGRINEQFF. Here the CDR3 DNA reads TGTGCCAGCAGTCTAGGACGGATCAATGAGCAGTTCTTC.

The genes are TRBV6-1 and TRBJ2-5; 8 bases match TRBD1. There are 13 residues in the CDR3. CDR1 is MNHNS and CDR2 is SASEGT in the germline V gene. Trimming at V came to 8 bases and at J to 5 bases, leaving 7 bases not matched to a gene. CDR3 nucleotides: TGTGCCAGCCGCCGCGGACAGGGTGAGACCCAGTACTTC. This encodes CASRRGQGETQYF.

The chain couples TRBV12-3 or TRBV12-4 to TRBJ2-5; 11 bases are shared with TRBD2. The assigned J gene may be wrong: the sequence end matches TRBJ2-7 better. The CDR3 totals 14 residues. The CDR3 sequence: CASTIAGGQYEQYF. CDR3 DNA: TGTGCCAGCACAATAGCGGGAGGGCAATACGAGCAGTACTTC.

This chain connects TRBV6-5 to TRBJ2-3, with a possible D match to TRBD1 (5 bases). Deletions cut 5 bases from V and 4 bases from J, with 19 bases between. Per germline, CDR1 MNHEY and CDR2 SVGAGI. This CDR3 has 16 amino acids. The CDR3 DNA is TGTGCCAGCAGTCTAGACAGTCCAAACAAGGCAGATACGCAGTATTTT. Translated: CASSLDSPNKADTQYF.

In this sample, this clonotype turned up a few times. The chain is built from TRBV20-1 and TRBJ2-5; D uncertain. This CDR3 contains 12 residues. Germline loops: CDR1 DFQATT, CDR2 SNEGSKA (reference sequence). V lost 3 bases, J lost 5 bases, and 10 bases lay in between. This CDR3 is CSASPMGETQYF. The CDR3 bases are TGCAGTGCTAGCCCAATGGGGGAGACCCAGTACTTC.

The J gene is TRBJ1-4, the V gene TRBV12-3 or TRBV12-4; no clear D. V was pared by 7 bases and J by 8 bases, with 14 bases between. The CDR3 length is 13 residues. The CDR3 sequence: CASTLGRLEKLFF. In DNA, the CDR3 is TGTGCCAGCACCCTAGGCAGATTGGAAAAACTGTTTTTT.